Sequencing of this T cell receptor beta chain was carried out in a study of T cell changes during pregnancy in multiple sclerosis. Profiled with immunoSEQ multiplex PCR; TCRdb holds only in-frame clones, not every one. This sample has about 18,000 clones, with 75% to 90% found just once. This CDR3 is built from 16 residues. In germline, CDR1 is LGHNA, CDR2 YNFKEQ. V was clipped by 3 bases and J by 7 bases; unmatched bases: 11. The V gene is TRBV4-2, the J gene TRBJ2-3; 9 nucleotides align to TRBD2. The receptor's source is a female donor in good health, enrolled as a control in a pregnancy study. Sample: CD8+ T cells from peripheral blood mononuclear cells, taken in the third trimester of pregnancy. The CDR3 sequence is CASSQARGGARNTQYF. The CDR3, as DNA: TGTGCCAGCAGCCAGGCTCGCGGGGGGGCGAGGAATACGCAGTATTTT.